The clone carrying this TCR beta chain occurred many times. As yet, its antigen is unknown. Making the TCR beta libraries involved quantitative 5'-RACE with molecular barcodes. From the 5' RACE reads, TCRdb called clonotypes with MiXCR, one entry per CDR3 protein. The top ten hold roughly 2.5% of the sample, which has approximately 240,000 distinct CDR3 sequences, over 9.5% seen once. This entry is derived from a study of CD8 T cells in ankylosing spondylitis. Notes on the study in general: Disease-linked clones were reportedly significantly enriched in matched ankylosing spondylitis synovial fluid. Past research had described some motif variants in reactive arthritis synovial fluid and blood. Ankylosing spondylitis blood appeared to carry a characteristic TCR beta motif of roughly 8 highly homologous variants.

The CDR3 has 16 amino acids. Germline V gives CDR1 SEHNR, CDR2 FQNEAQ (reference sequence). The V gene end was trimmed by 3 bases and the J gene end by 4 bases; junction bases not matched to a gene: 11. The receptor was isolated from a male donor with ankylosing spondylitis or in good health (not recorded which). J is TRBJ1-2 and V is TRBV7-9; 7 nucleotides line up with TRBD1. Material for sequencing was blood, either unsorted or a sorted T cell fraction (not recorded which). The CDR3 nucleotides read TGTGCCAGCAGCTTGACCTGGGACAGCCCTTCCTATGGCTACACCTTC. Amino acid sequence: CASSLTWDSPSYGYTF.